The entry that follows covers one TCR beta chain sequence. Its antigen is not identified. Profiling relied on immunoSEQ multiplex PCR, and the TCRdb table lists in-frame clones only, not all of them. The sample includes about 150,000 clones, about nine tenths of them seen just once. These data belong to a study of T cell responses to AZD1222 COVID-19 vaccine. Study conclusions and caveats: CD4 TCRs covered the whole spike, strongest at regions 160-218 and 743-854. Only 6 or 7 people who got AZD1222 tested seropositive at baseline. Following two doses of AZD1222, Spike-specific TCR breadth and depth rose. It was only after the peak T cell response that any repertoires were sampled.

V lost 5 bases and J lost 6, with 20 bases in between. The CDR3 contains 15 residues. Germline V gene data show CDR1 as SGHRS and CDR2 as YFSETQ. This sequence originates from an adult in good health. V is TRBV5-1 and J is TRBJ1-2; possible D gene TRBD1, 5 bases. The starting material was peripheral blood, obtained on day 0 of AZD1222 vaccination. This CDR3 is CASSSGGTGMHGYTF. The DNA for the CDR3 is TGCGCCAGCAGTTCTGGCGGGACTGGCATGCATGGCTACACCTTC.